This T cell receptor (beta chain) originates from a study of response to subunit inactivated influenza vaccine. Worth noting for this clonotype: Its antigen remains unidentified.

Whole-study findings and limits: T cells newly recruited by each seasonal influenza vaccination are few, the authors suggested.

TCRdb passed the RT-PCR reads through MiXCR, listing each CDR3 protein once. The sample has hundreds of thousands of distinct CDR3 sequences, around 9.9% seen once. The CDR3 loop spans 16 amino acids. Germline V gene sequence: CDR1 SGHAT, CDR2 FQNNGV. With V trimmed by 5 bases and J by 0 bases, 8 bases remained unmatched. The source was PBMCs from blood, collected roughly 6 weeks after vaccination. V and J are TRBV11-2 and TRBJ2-3, with 7 nucleotides matching TRBD1. This clonotype was obtained from a man aged 50 to 60 who received an inactivated influenza vaccine. CDR3 region: CASSDTGAPSTDTQYF. CDR3 DNA: TGTGCCAGCAGCGATACAGGGGCCCCTAGCACAGATACGCAGTATTTT.